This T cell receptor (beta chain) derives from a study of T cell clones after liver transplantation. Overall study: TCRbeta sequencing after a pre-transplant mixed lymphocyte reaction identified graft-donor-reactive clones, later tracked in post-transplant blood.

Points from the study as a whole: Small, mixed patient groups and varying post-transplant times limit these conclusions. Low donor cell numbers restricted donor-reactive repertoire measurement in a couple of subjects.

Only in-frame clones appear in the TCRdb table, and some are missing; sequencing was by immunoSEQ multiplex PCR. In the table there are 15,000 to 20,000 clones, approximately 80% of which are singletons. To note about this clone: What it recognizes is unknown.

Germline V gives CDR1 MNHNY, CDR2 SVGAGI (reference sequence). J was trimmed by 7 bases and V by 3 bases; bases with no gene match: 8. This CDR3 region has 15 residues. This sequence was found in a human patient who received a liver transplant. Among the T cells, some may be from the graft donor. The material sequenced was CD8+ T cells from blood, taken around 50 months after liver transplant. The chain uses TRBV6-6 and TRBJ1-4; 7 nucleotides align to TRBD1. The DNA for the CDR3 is TGTGCCAGCAGTTATCTAAGGGGACAGACTGAAAAACTGTTTTTT. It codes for CASSYLRGQTEKLFF.